The rows below give T cell receptor beta chains drawn from one sample of a study of CD8 T cells in Susac syndrome. Via MiXCR, TCRdb re-called the immunoSEQ multiplex PCR reads, giving one row per CDR3 protein. The table includes 150,000 to 200,000 distinct CDR3 sequences, less than 95% detected once. Sequencing was done on a sample of CD4+ T cells from PBMCs. The receptors come from a human donor in good health. The CDR3 runs from the conserved cysteine through the conserved F or W. The D gene is left open where the match is weak. Clone size is shown for a subset of rows, as once, few, many or a class of expanded clone.

D	V	J	size	DNA	CDR3
.	TRBV13	TRBJ2-3	.	TGTGCCAGCAGCAGTCGTCCATCAGATACGCAGTATTTT	CASSSRPSDTQYF
.	TRBV28	TRBJ2-6	once	TGTGCCAGCAGTTCCTTCTCTGGGGCCAACGTCCTGACTTTC	CASSSFSGANVLTF
.	TRBV9	TRBJ1-5	.	TGTGCCAGCAGCGTCAGTTTCAATCAGCCCCAGCATTTT	CASSVSFNQPQHF
.	TRBV5-1	TRBJ1-2	.	TGCGCCAGCAGCTTGACTGGCTACACCTTC	CASSLTGYTF
TRBD2	TRBV20-1	TRBJ2-5	.	TGCAGTGCTAAGCCTCTAGCGGGAGTAAAGACCCAGTACTTC	CSAKPLAGVKTQYF
TRBD2	TRBV11-2	TRBJ2-5	.	TGTGCCAGCAGCTTCGATAGCGGGAGTGGAGAGACCCAGTACTTC	CASSFDSGSGETQYF
.	TRBV7-2	TRBJ2-1	.	TGTGCCAGCAGCTTAGGGGTGACTAGAGTAGATGAGCAGTTCTTC	CASSLGVTRVDEQFF
TRBD1	TRBV29-1	TRBJ1-1	.	TGCAGCGGAGGGACAGGAAATGAAGCTTTCTTT	CSGGTGNEAFF
TRBD1	TRBV15	TRBJ2-3	.	TGTGCCACCAGCAGTGGGGACAGGGGTAGCACAGATACGCAGTATTTT	CATSSGDRGSTDTQYF
TRBD2	TRBV28	TRBJ2-5	.	TGTGCCAGCAGTTTAGTAGCGGGAGGAGGTCGTTTTTTATCGGAGACCCAGTACTTC	CASSLVAGGGRFLSETQYF
.	TRBV29-1	TRBJ1-5	.	TGCAGCGCCGGCGGGGCATGGAATCAGCCCCAGCATTTT	CSAGGAWNQPQHF